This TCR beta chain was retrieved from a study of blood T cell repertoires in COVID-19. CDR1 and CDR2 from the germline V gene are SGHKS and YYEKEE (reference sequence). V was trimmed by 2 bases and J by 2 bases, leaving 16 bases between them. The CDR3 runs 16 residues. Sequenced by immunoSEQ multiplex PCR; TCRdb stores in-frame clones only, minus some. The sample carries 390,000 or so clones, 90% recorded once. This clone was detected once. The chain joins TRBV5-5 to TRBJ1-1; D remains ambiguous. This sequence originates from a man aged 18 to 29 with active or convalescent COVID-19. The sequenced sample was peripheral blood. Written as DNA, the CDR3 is TGTGCCAGCAGCTTTGGGCTAACAGTGGAAAACACTGAAGCTTTCTTT. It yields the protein CASSFGLTVENTEAFF. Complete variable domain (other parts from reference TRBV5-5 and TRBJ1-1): DAGVTQSPTHLIKTRGQQVTLRCSPISGHKSVSWYQQVLGQGPQFIFQYYEKEERGRGNFPDRFSARQFPNYSSELNVNALLLGDSALYLCASSFGLTVENTEAFFGQGTRLTVV.